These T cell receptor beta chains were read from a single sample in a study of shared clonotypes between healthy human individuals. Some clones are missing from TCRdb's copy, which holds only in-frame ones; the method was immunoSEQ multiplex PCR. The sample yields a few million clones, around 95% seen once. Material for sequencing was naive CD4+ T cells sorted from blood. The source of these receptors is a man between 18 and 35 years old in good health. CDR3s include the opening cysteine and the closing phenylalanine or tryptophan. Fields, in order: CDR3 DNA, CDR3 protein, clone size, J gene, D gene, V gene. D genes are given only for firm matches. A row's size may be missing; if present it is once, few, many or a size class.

CDR3 DNA: TGTGCCAGCAGCGTACTATCGGGGGGAACCTACAATGAGCAGTTCTTC
CDR3 protein: CASSVLSGGTYNEQFF
clone size: NA
J gene: TRBJ2-1
D gene: TRBD2
V gene: TRBV9

CDR3 DNA: TGTGCCAGCAGTCTATCCAGCCTAGCGGGAGCACGGGAGGAGCAGTACTTC
CDR3 protein: CASSLSSLAGAREEQYF
clone size: NA
J gene: TRBJ2-7
D gene: TRBD2
V gene: TRBV27

CDR3 DNA: TGTGCCAGCAGTTACCGCCGGTCGGCCGGCGAGCAGTACTTC
CDR3 protein: CASSYRRSAGEQYF
clone size: NA
J gene: TRBJ2-7
D gene: NA
V gene: TRBV6-5

CDR3 DNA: TGTGCCAGCAGTTTGGGTGCTGTGATAAGGGGCGCCGGGGAGCTGTTTTTT
CDR3 protein: CASSLGAVIRGAGELFF
clone size: NA
J gene: TRBJ2-2
D gene: NA
V gene: TRBV27

CDR3 DNA: TGTGCCAGCAGCCTCCAGGACAGGAACACTGAAGCTTTCTTT
CDR3 protein: CASSLQDRNTEAFF
clone size: NA
J gene: TRBJ1-1
D gene: NA
V gene: TRBV5-4

CDR3 DNA: TGCGCCAGCAGCCAGGGTGGTGGGTACACTGAAGCTTTCTTT
CDR3 protein: CASSQGGGYTEAFF
clone size: NA
J gene: TRBJ1-1
D gene: NA
V gene: TRBV5-1

CDR3 DNA: TGTGCCAGCAACCTTTATAATTCACCCCTCCACTTT
CDR3 protein: CASNLYNSPLHF
clone size: NA
J gene: TRBJ1-6
D gene: NA
V gene: TRBV25-1

CDR3 DNA: TGTGCCAGCTCACCAGGCGCGACCAGCTCCTACGAGCAGTACTTC
CDR3 protein: CASSPGATSSYEQYF
clone size: NA
J gene: TRBJ2-7
D gene: NA
V gene: TRBV18

CDR3 DNA: TGTGCCAGCAGCGTAGGTCCGGATCGGGACAGGGGGAGAACTGAAGCTTTCTTT
CDR3 protein: CASSVGPDRDRGRTEAFF
clone size: NA
J gene: TRBJ1-1
D gene: TRBD1
V gene: TRBV9

CDR3 DNA: TGTGCCTGGAGCGGGGGGTACGAGCAGTACTTC
CDR3 protein: CAWSGGYEQYF
clone size: NA
J gene: TRBJ2-7
D gene: TRBD2
V gene: TRBV30

CDR3 DNA: TGTGCCAGTAGTATAGGCAGGGAGAAGACCTACAATGAGCAGTTCTTC
CDR3 protein: CASSIGREKTYNEQFF
clone size: NA
J gene: TRBJ2-1
D gene: NA
V gene: TRBV19

CDR3 DNA: TGTGCCGCGGGACAGGCCTACGAGCAGTACTTC
CDR3 protein: CAAGQAYEQYF
clone size: NA
J gene: TRBJ2-7
D gene: TRBD1
V gene: TRBV6-5

CDR3 DNA: TGTGCCAGCAGGGGACAGAATAATTCACCCCTCCACTTT
CDR3 protein: CASRGQNNSPLHF
clone size: once
J gene: TRBJ1-6
D gene: TRBD1
V gene: TRBV6-5

CDR3 DNA: TGTGCCTGGAGTGGGGGGTCCTATGGCTACACCTTC
CDR3 protein: CAWSGGSYGYTF
clone size: NA
J gene: TRBJ1-2
D gene: NA
V gene: TRBV30

CDR3 DNA: TGTGCCATCAGTGAGTCCGGATCGCGGATGCAGGATACGCAGTATTTT
CDR3 protein: CAISESGSRMQDTQYF
clone size: NA
J gene: TRBJ2-3
D gene: NA
V gene: TRBV10-3

CDR3 DNA: TGTGCCAGCAGCTTAGGCCCCAGCGGGGGACTCGGGGAGCTGTTTTTT
CDR3 protein: CASSLGPSGGLGELFF
clone size: NA
J gene: TRBJ2-2
D gene: TRBD2
V gene: TRBV7-2

CDR3 DNA: TGTGCCAGCAGCGTATTGGTGAACACTGAAGCTTTCTTT
CDR3 protein: CASSVLVNTEAFF
clone size: NA
J gene: TRBJ1-1
D gene: NA
V gene: TRBV9

CDR3 DNA: TGTGCCTGGGATAGACAGGGCGACGCTGAAGCTTTCTTT
CDR3 protein: CAWDRQGDAEAFF
clone size: NA
J gene: TRBJ1-1
D gene: TRBD1
V gene: TRBV30

CDR3 DNA: TGCGCCAGCAGCCCACAGGGCCCCGGGGAGACCCAGTACTTC
CDR3 protein: CASSPQGPGETQYF
clone size: NA
J gene: TRBJ2-5
D gene: NA
V gene: TRBV5-1

CDR3 DNA: TGTGCCTGGAGTGGGCAGCAGAACACTGAAGCTTTCTTT
CDR3 protein: CAWSGQQNTEAFF
clone size: NA
J gene: TRBJ1-1
D gene: NA
V gene: TRBV30

CDR3 DNA: TGTGCCTGGAGTCGGGGAGAGGGAACTGAAGCTTTCTTT
CDR3 protein: CAWSRGEGTEAFF
clone size: NA
J gene: TRBJ1-1
D gene: NA
V gene: TRBV30

CDR3 DNA: TGTGCCATCAGTGAGTCCCCGGAGGCGCCCCAGCATTTT
CDR3 protein: CAISESPEAPQHF
clone size: NA
J gene: TRBJ1-5
D gene: NA
V gene: TRBV10-3

CDR3 DNA: TGTGCCAGCTCACCAACGGGGCAGCCCCAGCATTTT
CDR3 protein: CASSPTGQPQHF
clone size: NA
J gene: TRBJ1-5
D gene: NA
V gene: TRBV18

CDR3 DNA: TGTGCCAGCGCCCCAAGTCAGGGGGCGGACACTGAAGCTTTCTTT
CDR3 protein: CASAPSQGADTEAFF
clone size: NA
J gene: TRBJ1-1
D gene: TRBD1
V gene: TRBV7-9

CDR3 DNA: TGTGCCAGCAGCTTAGGTGCTAGCGGGGGGACACAAGAGACCCAGTACTTC
CDR3 protein: CASSLGASGGTQETQYF
clone size: NA
J gene: TRBJ2-5
D gene: TRBD2
V gene: TRBV11-2

CDR3 DNA: TGTGCCAGCAGCAGAGACGGAGGCTTCTATGGCTACACCTTC
CDR3 protein: CASSRDGGFYGYTF
clone size: NA
J gene: TRBJ1-2
D gene: NA
V gene: TRBV5-4

CDR3 DNA: TGTGCCAGCAGTTCCCCAGCCACCGGCGGGAGCAATCAGCCCCAGCATTTT
CDR3 protein: CASSSPATGGSNQPQHF
clone size: NA
J gene: TRBJ1-5
D gene: NA
V gene: TRBV28

CDR3 DNA: TGTGCCAGCAGTGAATTGGGACAGGGGAACTATGGCTACACCTTC
CDR3 protein: CASSELGQGNYGYTF
clone size: NA
J gene: TRBJ1-2
D gene: TRBD1
V gene: TRBV2

CDR3 DNA: TGTGCCAGCTCACCAGGGTACCAGCTTATTTTTGGGGGCTACACCTTC
CDR3 protein: CASSPGYQLIFGGYTF
clone size: NA
J gene: TRBJ1-2
D gene: NA
V gene: TRBV18

CDR3 DNA: TGTGCCAGCAGTGGGGGACAGTCTAGCAATCAGCCCCAGCATTTT
CDR3 protein: CASSGGQSSNQPQHF
clone size: NA
J gene: TRBJ1-5
D gene: TRBD1
V gene: TRBV6-1

CDR3 DNA: TGTGCCACCAGCAGAGATCGACGGGGCCAAGAGACCCAGTACTTC
CDR3 protein: CATSRDRRGQETQYF
clone size: NA
J gene: TRBJ2-5
D gene: NA
V gene: TRBV15

CDR3 DNA: TGCGCCAGCAGTATAGCTGGGGCGGGGGAGACCCAGTACTTC
CDR3 protein: CASSIAGAGETQYF
clone size: NA
J gene: TRBJ2-5
D gene: NA
V gene: TRBV10-1

CDR3 DNA: TGCGCCAGCAGCCAAGGGGACCTTGGGGGGTACGAAAAACTGTTTTTT
CDR3 protein: CASSQGDLGGYEKLFF
clone size: NA
J gene: TRBJ1-4
D gene: NA
V gene: TRBV4-1

CDR3 DNA: TGTGCCAGCTCACCGGGACTCGCGAGCTCCTACGAGCAGTACTTC
CDR3 protein: CASSPGLASSYEQYF
clone size: NA
J gene: TRBJ2-7
D gene: NA
V gene: TRBV18

CDR3 DNA: TGTGCCAGCAGTGAAGCAGGAACAGGGCTCTATGGCTACACCTTC
CDR3 protein: CASSEAGTGLYGYTF
clone size: NA
J gene: TRBJ1-2
D gene: NA
V gene: TRBV2

CDR3 DNA: TGTGCCAGCAGTGCGATTAGCGGGGGGACGGAGACCCAGTACTTC
CDR3 protein: CASSAISGGTETQYF
clone size: NA
J gene: TRBJ2-5
D gene: TRBD2
V gene: TRBV2

CDR3 DNA: TGTGCCAGCAGCTTAGCCGCGGACAGGGCCTATGGCTACACCTTC
CDR3 protein: CASSLAADRAYGYTF
clone size: NA
J gene: TRBJ1-2
D gene: TRBD1
V gene: TRBV7-8

CDR3 DNA: TGTGCCAGCAGTTACCCGGGACGTAGAGGCACTGAAGCTTTCTTT
CDR3 protein: CASSYPGRRGTEAFF
clone size: NA
J gene: TRBJ1-1
D gene: NA
V gene: TRBV6-5

CDR3 DNA: TGTGCCAGCAGTGAATTTGGGGGTGAGCAGTACTTC
CDR3 protein: CASSEFGGEQYF
clone size: NA
J gene: TRBJ2-7
D gene: NA
V gene: TRBV6-1

CDR3 DNA: TGTGCCAGCAGCGTTTTGGGGGGGACCAGCTCCTACAATGAGCAGTTCTTC
CDR3 protein: CASSVLGGTSSYNEQFF
clone size: NA
J gene: TRBJ2-1
D gene: TRBD2
V gene: TRBV11-2

CDR3 DNA: TGTGCCAGCACCTGGACAGGGGCTGGAAACACCATATATTTT
CDR3 protein: CASTWTGAGNTIYF
clone size: NA
J gene: TRBJ1-3
D gene: TRBD1
V gene: TRBV6-1

CDR3 DNA: TGTGCCAGCAGCTTAGACAAGAACACCGGGGAGCTGTTTTTT
CDR3 protein: CASSLDKNTGELFF
clone size: once
J gene: TRBJ2-2
D gene: NA
V gene: TRBV11-3

CDR3 DNA: TGTGCCAGCAGCAACCCGACTAGCGGGAGCTCCTACGAGCAGTACTTC
CDR3 protein: CASSNPTSGSSYEQYF
clone size: NA
J gene: TRBJ2-7
D gene: TRBD2
V gene: TRBV7-9